A single sample is the source of the 30 T cell receptor beta chains below, sequenced in a study of T-cell memory formation after mild COVID-19 (dated by TCRdb to about 2021). The library was made by 5' RACE. The data were produced on an Illumina NovaSeq 6000. TCRdb cleaned the public reads at Q25 with fastp, built clones with MiXCR and kept in-frame beta chains. CDR3 protein duplicates are merged, each entry listing the most common genes and DNA. In this sample the table shows under 300,000 distinct CDR3 sequences, roughly 15% of which occur a single time. About a fifth of the sample is held by the ten biggest clonotypes. Material for sequencing was PBMCs or a T cell subset sorted from them (not recorded which). Receptors were obtained from a man younger than 35 who had mild COVID-19 (a few samples of this study predate the infection). The sample titles of this study are shuffled in the database, so cell type and time point are left out; the donor was told from shared clones.

The rearrangement links TRBV7-2 to TRBJ2-2, with D hard to call. From germline, CDR1 is SGHTA and CDR2 FQGNSA. This CDR3 comprises 15 residues. The V gene lost 2 bases and the J gene lost 4 bases, with 11 bases spanning the gap. The CDR3 region has the DNA TGTGCCAGCAGCTTATATGCCCCGAGCACCGGGGAGCTGTTTTTT. Its protein product is CASSLYAPSTGELFF.

The gene calls are TRBV18 and TRBJ2-4; 13 bases line up with TRBD2. Per germline, CDR1 KGHSH and CDR2 LQKENI. This CDR3 spans 22 amino acids. The V gene end was trimmed by 6 bases and the J gene end by 0 bases; junction bases not matched to a gene: 20. In DNA form, the CDR3 reads TGTGCCAGCTCTCCAATGAGACTAGCGGGGGGCCACGGGGAACGAGCCAAAAACATTCAGTACTTC. Translated, it gives CASSPMRLAGGHGERAKNIQYF.

A remark on this clonotype: A read error may explain this, as a much larger clone is one base away. This chain connects TRBV5-6 to TRBJ2-7, with D unresolved. CDR1 is SGHDT, CDR2 YYEEEE, per germline. There are 12 residues in the CDR3. CDR3 sequence (DNA): TGTGCCAGCAGCTTCATGACCTACGAGAAGTACTTC. This gives the protein CASSFMTYEKYF.

This clonotype came up many times. The CDR3 DNA sequence: TGCAGCGTTGAGATGACAGGGCACCAAGAGACCCAGTACTTC. It is translated as CSVEMTGHQETQYF. V is TRBV29-1 and J is TRBJ2-5; 7 bases line up with TRBD1. CDR3 length: 14 residues. Germline V gives CDR1 SQVTM, CDR2 ANQGSEA. V trimming: 3 bases; J trimming: 0 bases; junction bases outside the gene matches: 4.

This rearrangement joins TRBV7-9 to TRBJ1-1; D might be TRBD1 (5 bases). CDR3 size: 17 residues. The V end was cut by 2 bases, the J end by 6 bases, with 22 bases between. Germline V gene data show CDR1 as SEHNR and CDR2 as FQNEAQ (reference sequence). CDR3 DNA: TGTGCCAGCAGCTTAACGGGAATGCACTGGAGGGGCCCTGAAGCTTTCTTT. Its protein is CASSLTGMHWRGPEAFF.

The chain is built from TRBV9 and TRBJ2-7; no definite D call. V was pared by 3 bases and J by 3 bases, with 13 bases between. The V gene's germline CDR1 is SGDLS and CDR2 YYNGEE. The length of the CDR3 is 14 residues. CDR3 nucleotides: TGTGCCAGCAGCGCCACCGGTGGGTTCTACGAGCAGTACTTC. Protein sequence: CASSATGGFYEQYF.

This clonotype showed up just a few times. This chain uses TRBV12-3 or TRBV12-4 with TRBJ1-2; 7 bases agree with TRBD1. Trimming removed 6 bases from V and 0 bases from J; junction bases left unmatched: 4. CDR3 length: 14 amino acids. The CDR3 nucleotides are TGTGCCAGCAGCCCGGGACAGTCTAACTATGGCTACACCTTC. This codes for CASSPGQSNYGYTF.

In its sample, this clonotype was seen a few times. The rearrangement joins TRBV6-2 or TRBV6-3 to TRBJ1-5; D is unclear. Germline lookup yields CDR1 MNHEY and CDR2 SVGEGT. The CDR3 has 13 residues. The V and J ends lost 7 bases and 6 bases respectively, with 13 bases between them. CDR3 region: CASTDHRGQPQHF. The CDR3 region has the DNA TGTGCCAGCACCGACCATCGGGGTCAGCCCCAGCATTTT.

This clonotype was seen many times. This chain joins TRBV7-3 and TRBJ2-1; 7 bases align to TRBD1. J lost 4 bases, V lost 5 bases, and 8 bases had no gene match. CDR1 and CDR2 from the germline V gene are SGHTA and FQGTGA. This CDR3 region has 15 residues. The CDR3 sequence: CASSRDSSSYNEQFF. The CDR3 DNA is TGTGCCAGCAGCCGGGACAGTAGCAGTTACAATGAGCAGTTCTTC.

The V gene is TRBV4-2, the J gene TRBJ2-2, with D unresolved. With 0 bases removed from V and 11 bases from J, the gap between germline ends came to 10 bases. The CDR3 has 13 residues. Per the germline V gene, CDR1 is LGHNA and CDR2 is YNFKEQ. CDR3 nucleotide sequence: TGTGCCAGCAGCCAAGACGGGTACCCCGAGCTGTTTTTT. It yields the protein CASSQDGYPELFF.

This chain connects TRBV13 to TRBJ2-3; no definite D call. V dropped 7 bases and J dropped 4 bases, with 9 bases sitting between them. The germline CDR1 and CDR2 sequences are PRHDT and FYEKMQ (reference sequence). CDR3 size: 12 residues. CDR3 bases: TGTGCCAGCACCCCCCAGCCAGATACGCAGTATTTT. Protein product: CASTPQPDTQYF.

The chain uses TRBV7-2 and TRBJ1-2; 7 bases agree with TRBD1. In germline, CDR1 is SGHTA, CDR2 FQGNSA. The V gene end was trimmed by 5 bases and the J gene end by 3 bases; junction bases not matched to a gene: 6. The CDR3 sequence is 14 residues long. CDR3: CASSQGGAYYGYTF. In DNA, the CDR3 is TGTGCCAGCAGCCAGGGGGGGGCCTACTATGGCTACACCTTC. The entire variable domain, with the rest obtained from reference TRBV7-2 and TRBJ1-2, is as follows: GAGVSQSPSNKVTEKGKDVELRCDPISGHTALYWYRQSLGQGLEFLIYFQGNSAPDKSGLPSDRFSAERTGGSVSTLTIQRTQQEDSAVYLCASSQGGAYYGYTFGSGTRLTVV.

This chain uses TRBV4-3 with TRBJ2-5; 9 bases fit TRBD2. CDR1 LGHNA and CDR2 YSLEER come from the germline V gene. The J segment lost 5 bases and the V segment lost 3 bases, leaving 4 bases of the junction unmatched. The CDR3 runs 14 residues. The CDR3 loop reads CASSQGLARETQYF. CDR3 DNA: TGCGCCAGCAGCCAGGGACTAGCTCGGGAGACCCAGTACTTC.

This clonotype showed up just a few times. The rearrangement links TRBV4-2 to TRBJ2-7; TRBD2 agrees at 7 bases. The ends lost 3 bases at V and 5 bases at J; junction bases unmatched: 7. CDR1 and CDR2 (germline): LGHNA, YNFKEQ. The CDR3 spans 14 residues. The CDR3 bases are TGTGCCAGCAGCCAGAGGGCGGGGGACGACGAGCAGTACTTC. Protein product: CASSQRAGDDEQYF.

The genes are TRBV9 and TRBJ2-3; maybe TRBD2 (5 bases). Trimming removed 2 bases at V and 0 bases at J, with 7 bases between. This CDR3 region has 14 residues. Germline V gives CDR1 SGDLS, CDR2 YYNGEE. The CDR3 region has the DNA TGTGCCAGCAGCGTGAGGGTTAGCACAGATACGCAGTATTTT. Translating gives CASSVRVSTDTQYF.

About this clonotype itself: A single base separates this from a much larger clone, so it may be a read error. This rearrangement joins TRBV7-2 to TRBJ2-5; 7 bases match TRBD1. The CDR3 sequence is 14 residues long. Germline V gene sequence: CDR1 SGHTA, CDR2 FQGNSA. The CDR3 DNA reads TGTGCCTGCAGCCCGATGGGACAGTCGGAGACCCAGTACTTC. Amino acids: CACSPMGQSETQYF.

The chain links TRBV7-2 to TRBJ2-2; a weak D match, TRBD2 (5 bases). The V end was cut by 7 bases, the J end by 1 base, with 10 bases between. CDR1 is SGHTA, CDR2 FQGNSA, per germline. This CDR3 spans 14 amino acids. CDR3 in amino acids: CASTFGVNTGELFF. The CDR3 DNA reads as TGTGCCAGCACCTTCGGGGTGAACACCGGGGAGCTGTTTTTT.

This clonotype was picked up a small number of times. V and J are TRBV18 and TRBJ2-1, with D possibly matching TRBD2 (6 bases). V lost 6 bases and J lost 8, with 14 bases in between. Per the germline V gene, CDR1 is KGHSH and CDR2 is LQKENI. This CDR3 comprises 13 residues. The CDR3 loop reads CASSWRGGDEQFF. CDR3 bases: TGTGCCAGCTCTTGGCGCGGAGGGGATGAGCAGTTCTTC.

This clonotype was detected only a few times. The rearrangement uses TRBV5-1 and TRBJ2-1; maybe TRBD2 (5 bases). Germline CDR1 SGHRS, CDR2 YFSETQ. Trimming removed 4 bases from V and 5 bases from J, with 13 bases in between. The CDR3 is made up of 14 amino acids. CDR3 amino acids: CASSTPTGNNEQFF. CDR3 nucleotides: TGCGCCAGCAGCACCCCGACGGGAAACAATGAGCAGTTCTTC.

This clonotype was found a few times. The chain combines TRBV7-2 with TRBJ2-4; TRBD2 matches 7 bases. Trimming at V came to 0 bases and at J to 5 bases, leaving 1 base not matched to a gene. The CDR3 is 14 residues long. Looked up from germline, CDR1 is SGHTA and CDR2 is FQGNSA. CDR3 region: CASSLAGGENIQYF. CDR3 sequence (DNA): TGTGCCAGCAGCTTAGCGGGGGGGGAAAACATTCAGTACTTC.

The genes are TRBV6-6 and TRBJ2-1; D possibly uses TRBD1 or TRBD2 (6 bases each). The CDR3 spans 16 residues. V gave up 1 base and J gave up 8 bases, with 18 bases separating them. The germline V gene encodes CDR1 MNHNY and CDR2 SVGAGI (reference sequence). The CDR3 loop reads CASSYLRGVPPDEQFF. CDR3 in DNA: TGTGCCAGCAGTTACTTGAGGGGGGTCCCTCCGGATGAGCAGTTCTTC.

This clonotype was seen a few times. The rearrangement joins TRBV20-1 to TRBJ2-3; 9 nucleotides line up with TRBD2. CDR1 is DFQATT and CDR2 is SNEGSKA in the germline V gene (reference sequence). V shed 7 bases and J 4 bases; nucleotides not matched to a gene: 15. The CDR3 extends over 16 amino acids. The CDR3 DNA is TGCAGTGTTCCCCTTTGGGAGCGGGGGGTTGCAGATACGCAGTATTTT. Its protein product is CSVPLWERGVADTQYF.

The rearrangement joins TRBV7-2 to TRBJ1-1; a possible D gene is TRBD1 (5 bases). Trimming removed 5 bases from V and 1 base from J, with 11 bases in between. Germline assignment: CDR1 SGHTA and CDR2 FQGNSA. This CDR3 is 14 amino acids long. CDR3 residues: CASSPNQGNTEAFF. The CDR3 coding sequence is TGTGCCAGCAGCCCCAACCAGGGGAACACTGAAGCTTTCTTT.

The chain recombines TRBV4-1 with TRBJ1-3; D is ambiguous. CDR3 length: 19 amino acids. V lost 3 bases to trimming and J lost 0 bases, with 21 bases between them. Germline CDR1 reads MGHRA; CDR2 reads YSYEKL. The CDR3, as DNA: TGCGCCAGCAGCCAGAGGGTCCCTCTAGGACCCTACTCTGGAAACACCATATATTTT. Translating gives CASSQRVPLGPYSGNTIYF.

This clonotype was observed at least ten times. This chain links TRBV5-6 with TRBJ2-1, with unresolved D. V lost 2 bases, J lost 6 bases, and 6 bases lay in between. Germline V gene lookup returns CDR1 SGHDT and CDR2 YYEEEE. CDR3 length: 12 amino acids. The DNA of the CDR3 is TGTGCCAGCAGCTTTGCCCGCAATGAGCAGTTCTTC. Protein sequence: CASSFARNEQFF.

This clonotype has only a few counts. The chain has TRBV4-2 and TRBJ2-5; TRBD2 matches at 12 bases. The CDR3 runs 15 residues. After removal of 2 bases from V and 4 bases from J, the junction contained 2 bases not matched to a gene. In germline, CDR1 is LGHNA, CDR2 YNFKEQ. The DNA of the CDR3 is TGTGCCAGCAGCCAACCACTAGCGGGAGGAGAGACCCAGTACTTC. Translation: CASSQPLAGGETQYF.

The chain combines TRBV12-3 or TRBV12-4 with TRBJ2-1; 12 bases map to TRBD2. The trim removed 3 bases at V and 8 bases at J, leaving 8 bases unmatched. The CDR3 totals 16 residues. CDR3 coding DNA: TGTGCCAGCAGTTTTGAGGCTAGCGGGGGGGAGGATGAGCAGTTCTTC. It is translated as CASSFEASGGEDEQFF.

This sequence joins TRBV5-1 and TRBJ2-5; 11 bases are shared with TRBD2. The V and J ends lost 1 base and 9 bases, in that order; junction bases with no gene match: 14. This CDR3 region has 17 residues. Germline lookup yields CDR1 SGHRS and CDR2 YFSETQ. The CDR3, as DNA: TGCGCCAGCAGCTTGTTTTCTAGCGGGGGGACCATCCGTGCCCAGTACTTC. Translation gives CASSLFSSGGTIRAQYF.

This chain joins TRBV5-1 and TRBJ2-2; 8 bases fit TRBD2. The CDR3 loop spans 17 amino acids. Germline CDR1 and CDR2: SGHRS and YFSETQ. V lost 0 bases and J lost 6; bases outside the gene matches: 10. In DNA form, the CDR3 reads TGCGCCAGCAGCTTGGGCCCTGGAGCGGGGGCGGCCGGGGAGCTGTTTTTT. Its translation: CASSLGPGAGAAGELFF.

The V call is TRBV5-1, the J call TRBJ2-4; D unclear. CDR1 is SGHRS, CDR2 YFSETQ, per germline. CDR3 length: 11 residues. Trimming removed 0 bases at V and 12 bases at J, with 7 bases between. The DNA for the CDR3 is TGCGCCAGCAGCTTGGGACCTCATCAGTACTTC. Residues: CASSLGPHQYF.